This T cell receptor (beta chain) is drawn from a study of control samples from healthy donors and cancer patients. This clone has just one count. Per the germline V gene, CDR1 is LNHDA and CDR2 is SQIVND (reference sequence). V was trimmed by 5 bases and J by 4 bases, leaving 11 bases between them. There are 14 residues in the CDR3. Assay used: immunoSEQ multiplex PCR; TCRdb lists only in-frame clones, some missing. This sample yields 75,000 to 100,000 clones, of which more than 90% are seen a single time; around 2.8% belongs to the top ten. V and J are TRBV19 and TRBJ2-2; either TRBD1 or TRBD2 may supply D (5 bases each). The source of this sequence is a human donor in good health. The donor label of this sample is uncertain. Material: blood. Here the CDR3 DNA reads TGTGCCAGTAGTGAGGGGCTGGTCACCGGGGAGCTGTTTTTT. Its protein product is CASSEGLVTGELFF.